This is a list of T cell receptor beta chains from one sample in a study of OX40 agonist ivuxolimab in advanced cancers. The data were produced by immunoSEQ multiplex PCR, yet TCRdb's version contains in-frame clones alone and is incomplete. The sample shows approximately 62,000 clones, 90% to 95% of them seen only once. The sample was CD4+ or CD8+ T cells sorted from blood, taken in a trial of the OX40 agonist ivuxolimab. The receptors originated from an adult with an advanced solid tumor such as melanoma, head and neck, liver or kidney cancer. The CDR3 runs from the conserved cysteine through the conserved F or W. The size field is filled for only some rows; it gives once, few, many or a size class.

>TRBJ2-7|TRBV27|.
CASSLSGSYEQYF
>TRBJ1-1|TRBV5-6|.
CASSFVGGTEAFF
>TRBJ2-6|TRBV2|.
CASSEATGYFSGANVLTF
>TRBJ1-1|TRBV27|.
CASSLIGTAYQAFF
>TRBJ1-4|TRBV27|.
CASSKTRTGPTNEKLFF
>TRBJ2-7|TRBV18|once
CASSPSPGSPYEQYF
>TRBJ2-5|TRBV7-6|.
CASSLAWLAGGDPNQETQYF
>TRBJ2-3|TRBV9|.
CASSVEDRGEADTQYF
>TRBJ1-1|TRBV5-4|.
CASSLGGVNTEAFF
>TRBJ2-1|TRBV9|.
CASSVDSNLDEQFF
>TRBJ1-1|TRBV6-5|.
CASSYSAGVNTEAFF
>TRBJ2-3|TRBV27|.
CASSPPGLAFLTDTQYF
>TRBJ1-5|TRBV6-1|.
CASSEVDRAQPQHF
>TRBJ2-2|TRBV5-6|.
CASSLGTAGELFF